This T cell receptor (beta chain) was profiled in a study of neoadjuvant anti-PD-1 for oral cavity cancer. Repertoires were generated with immunoSEQ multiplex PCR, while TCRdb's copy carries only in-frame clones and drops some. In the table there are about 72,000 clones, about 86% of which are singletons. There are 14 residues in the CDR3. V was cut by 1 base and J by 9 bases, with 14 bases left in between. The germline V gene encodes CDR1 SGHRS and CDR2 YFSETQ. This sequence originates from a person between 40 and 79 years old with oral cavity squamous cell carcinoma. The sample here was PBMCs, taken before nivolumab (anti-PD-1) treatment. V gene TRBV5-1 combines with J gene TRBJ2-1; D might be TRBD2 (5 bases). The CDR3 region has the DNA TGCGCCAGCAGCTTGCAGAATTCGGCGGGTGAGCAGTTCTTC. It yields the protein CASSLQNSAGEQFF.